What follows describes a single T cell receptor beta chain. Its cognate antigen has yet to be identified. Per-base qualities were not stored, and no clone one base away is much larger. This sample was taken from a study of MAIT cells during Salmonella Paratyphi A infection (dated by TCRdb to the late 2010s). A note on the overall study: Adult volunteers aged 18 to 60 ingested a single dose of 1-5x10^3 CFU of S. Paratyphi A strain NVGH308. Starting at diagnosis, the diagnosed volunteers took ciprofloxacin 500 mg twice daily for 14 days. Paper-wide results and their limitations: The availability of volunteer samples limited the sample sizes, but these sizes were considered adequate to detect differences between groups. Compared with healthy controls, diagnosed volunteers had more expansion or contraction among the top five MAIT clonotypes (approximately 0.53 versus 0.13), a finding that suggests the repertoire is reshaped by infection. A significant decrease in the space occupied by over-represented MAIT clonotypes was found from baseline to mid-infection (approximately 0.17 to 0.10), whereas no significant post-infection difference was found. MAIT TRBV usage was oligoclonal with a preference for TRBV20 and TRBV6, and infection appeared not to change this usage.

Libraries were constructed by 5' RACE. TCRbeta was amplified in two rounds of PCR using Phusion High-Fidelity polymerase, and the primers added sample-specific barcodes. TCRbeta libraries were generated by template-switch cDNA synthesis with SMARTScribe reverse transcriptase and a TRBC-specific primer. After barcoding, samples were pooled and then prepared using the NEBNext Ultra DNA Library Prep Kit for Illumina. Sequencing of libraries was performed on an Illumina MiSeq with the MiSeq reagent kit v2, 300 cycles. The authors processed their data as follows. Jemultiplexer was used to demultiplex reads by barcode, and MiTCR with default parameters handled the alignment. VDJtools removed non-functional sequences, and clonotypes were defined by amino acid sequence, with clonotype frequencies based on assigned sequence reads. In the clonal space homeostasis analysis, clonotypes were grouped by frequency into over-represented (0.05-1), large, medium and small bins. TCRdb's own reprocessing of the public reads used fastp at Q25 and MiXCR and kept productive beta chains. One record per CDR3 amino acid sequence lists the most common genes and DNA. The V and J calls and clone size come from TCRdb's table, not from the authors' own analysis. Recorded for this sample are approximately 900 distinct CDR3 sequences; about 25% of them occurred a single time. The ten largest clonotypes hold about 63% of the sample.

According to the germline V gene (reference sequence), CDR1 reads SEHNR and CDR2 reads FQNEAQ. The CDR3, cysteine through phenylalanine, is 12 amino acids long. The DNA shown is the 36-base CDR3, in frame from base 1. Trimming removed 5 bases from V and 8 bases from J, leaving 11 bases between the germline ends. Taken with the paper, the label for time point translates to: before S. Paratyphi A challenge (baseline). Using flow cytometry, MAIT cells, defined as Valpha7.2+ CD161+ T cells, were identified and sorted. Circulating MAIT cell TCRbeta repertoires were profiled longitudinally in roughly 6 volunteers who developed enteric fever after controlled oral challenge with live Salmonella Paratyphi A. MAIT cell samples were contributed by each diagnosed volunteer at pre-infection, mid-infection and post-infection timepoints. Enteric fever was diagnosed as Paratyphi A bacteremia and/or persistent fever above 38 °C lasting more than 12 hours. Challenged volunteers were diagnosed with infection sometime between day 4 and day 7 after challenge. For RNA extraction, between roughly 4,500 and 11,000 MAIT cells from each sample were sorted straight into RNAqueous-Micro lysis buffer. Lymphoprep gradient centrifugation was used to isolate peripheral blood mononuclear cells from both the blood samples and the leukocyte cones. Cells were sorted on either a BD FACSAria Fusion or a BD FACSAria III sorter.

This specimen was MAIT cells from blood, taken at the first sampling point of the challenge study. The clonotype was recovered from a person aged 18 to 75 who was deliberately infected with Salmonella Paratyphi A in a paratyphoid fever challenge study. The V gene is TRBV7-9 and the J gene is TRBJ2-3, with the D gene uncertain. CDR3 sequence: CASSPIQVTQYF. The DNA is TGTGCCAGCAGCCCCATCCAGGTTACGCAGTATTTT.